Listed here are 31 T cell receptor beta chains from one sample, sequenced in a study of T cells in Graves' hyperthyroidism and ophthalmopathy. There were TCR beta CDR3 regions amplified from RNA transcripts. With the HTBI primer set, the TCR CDR3 went through a first round of RT-PCR. TCRdb recomputed calls from the multiplex PCR reads with MiXCR, one row per CDR3 protein. The sample includes under 400,000 distinct CDR3 sequences, less than 20% of them seen just once. Material for sequencing was blood. Source of these receptors: a woman aged 18-29 years with Graves' hyperthyroidism that later progressed to Graves' ophthalmopathy.

This clonotype was seen many times. The chain combines TRBV29-1 with TRBJ2-7, with 12 bases identical to TRBD2. Per germline, CDR1 SQVTM and CDR2 ANQGSEA. The CDR3 is 14 amino acids. V dropped 2 bases and J dropped 4; count of bases not matched to a gene: 3. The CDR3: CSVELAGGRYEQYF. CDR3 nucleotides: TGCAGCGTTGAACTAGCGGGAGGGCGATACGAGCAGTACTTC.

This clonotype was seen ten or more times. This sequence joins TRBV12-3 or TRBV12-4 and TRBJ2-3, with D uncertain. This CDR3 has 14 amino acids. Trimming cost V 0 bases and J 6 bases, with 10 bases left between them. Here the CDR3 DNA reads TGTGCCAGCAGTTTAGCGGGGAAAGGGGATACGCAGTATTTT. Translated: CASSLAGKGDTQYF.

This clonotype was detected many times. The rearrangement joins TRBV7-2 to TRBJ1-1; no clear D. CDR3 length: 15 residues. Germline V gives CDR1 SGHTA, CDR2 FQGNSA. V was shortened by 1 base and J by 0 bases, with 9 bases between the two germline ends. The CDR3 protein is CASSLVGLMNTEAFF. The CDR3, as DNA: TGTGCCAGCAGCTTAGTCGGGTTGATGAACACTGAAGCTTTCTTT.

This clonotype was seen at least ten times. This chain uses TRBV7-9 with TRBJ2-1, with 7 bases lining up with TRBD1. Germline lookup yields CDR1 SEHNR and CDR2 FQNEAQ (reference sequence). J gave up 7 bases and V 6 bases, and 3 bases lay outside the gene matches. The CDR3 has 12 residues. In nucleotides, the CDR3 is TGTGCCAGCAGATTACAGGGGAATGAGCAGTTCTTC. This sequence encodes CASRLQGNEQFF. Filled out from reference TRBV7-9 and TRBJ2-1, the complete variable domain reads DTGVSQNPRHKITKRGQNVTFRCDPISEHNRLYWYRQTLGQGPEFLTYFQNEAQLEKSRLLSDRFSAERPKGSFSTLEIQRTEQGDSAMYLCASRLQGNEQFFGPGTRLTVL.

The CDR3 sequence is CASEMGGTDTQYF. As DNA, the CDR3 is TGTGCCAGCGAAATGGGGGGGACAGATACGCAGTATTTT. The chain links TRBV28 to TRBJ2-3; 7 positions match TRBD2. The CDR3 is 13 amino acids. The trim removed 8 bases at V and 3 bases at J, leaving 5 bases unmatched. CDR1 and CDR2 (germline): MDHEN, SYDVKM. Together with reference TRBV28 and TRBJ2-3, the CDR3 gives the full variable domain: DVKVTQSSRYLVKRTGEKVFLECVQDMDHENMFWYRQDPGLGLRLIYFSYDVKMKEKGDIPEGYSVSREKKERFSLILESASTNQTSMYLCASEMGGTDTQYFGPGTRLTVL.

This clonotype came up many times. The gene calls are TRBV3-1 and TRBJ2-7; 10 bases are shared with TRBD2. Germline V lookup: CDR1 LGHDT, CDR2 YNNKEL (reference sequence). The CDR3 length is 14 residues. Trimming removed 4 bases from V and 4 bases from J; junction bases left unmatched: 4. The CDR3 DNA follows: TGTGCCAGCAGCCCGGGACTAGCGTGGTACGAGCAGTACTTC. As protein: CASSPGLAWYEQYF.

This clonotype appeared many times. This rearrangement joins TRBV18 to TRBJ2-1; TRBD2 agrees at 9 bases. The CDR3 runs 16 residues. Trimming took 6 bases from V and 7 from J; bases not matched to a gene: 13. The germline V gene has CDR1 KGHSH and CDR2 LQKENI. CDR3 nucleotides: TGTGCCAGCTCCCCCACTAGCGGGCGTATGTGGAATGAGCAGTTCTTC. The encoded protein is CASSPTSGRMWNEQFF.

This clonotype was recorded at least ten times. The chain carries TRBV4-3 and TRBJ2-5; D may correspond to TRBD1 or TRBD2 (6 bases each). The germline V gene has CDR1 LGHNA and CDR2 YSLEER. The CDR3 totals 15 residues. V was trimmed by 0 bases and J by 5 bases, leaving 13 bases between them. The CDR3 nucleotides are TGCGCCAGCAGCCAAGATATCAGAGGGGGGGAGACCCAGTACTTC. Protein product: CASSQDIRGGETQYF.

The V and J genes are TRBV6-9 and TRBJ2-2; TRBD1 is a possible D gene (5 bases). This CDR3 region has 16 residues. Germline-derived CDR1 and CDR2 are MNHGY and SVAAGI. V was cut by 3 bases and J by 4 bases, with 15 bases left in between. DNA for the CDR3: TGTGCCAGCAGTTACGCAGGGATCCGAGGCACCGGGGAGCTGTTTTTT. Its protein product is CASSYAGIRGTGELFF.

This clonotype was seen ten or more times. The rearrangement links TRBV10-3 to TRBJ2-7; the match to TRBD2 covers 8 bases. CDR1 and CDR2 from the germline V gene are ENHRY and SYGVKD. V dropped 5 bases and J dropped 6; count of bases not matched to a gene: 3. CDR3 length equals 12 residues. CDR3 DNA sequence: TGTGCCATCAGTACCAGCGGGAGCGAGCAGTACTTC. Translated, it gives CAISTSGSEQYF.

This clonotype was seen ten or more times. The chain uses TRBV5-6 and TRBJ1-1; 8 nucleotides match TRBD1. This CDR3 is 15 amino acids long. V gave up 1 base and J gave up 1 base; unmatched junction bases: 3. Germline V CDR1 and CDR2: SGHDT, YYEEEE. The CDR3 reads CASSLQGQENTEAFF. CDR3 in DNA: TGTGCCAGCAGCTTGCAGGGACAGGAGAACACTGAAGCTTTCTTT.

As concerns this clonotype: This sequence may be a read error, since a much larger clone differs from it by one base. This chain uses TRBV6-2 or TRBV6-3 with TRBJ2-7; the match to TRBD2 covers 11 bases. The CDR3 loop spans 15 amino acids. CDR1 is MNHEY and CDR2 is SVGEGT in the germline V gene. CDR3 region: CVSSFGLAGGYEQYF. In DNA form, the CDR3 reads TGTGTCAGCAGTTTCGGGCTAGCGGGAGGATACGAGCAGTACTTC.

This clonotype was recorded at least ten times. This chain links TRBV2 with TRBJ2-7; possibly TRBD1 for D (6 bases). V was pared by 5 bases and J by 7 bases, with 21 bases between. This CDR3 spans 15 amino acids. Germline V gives CDR1 SNHLY, CDR2 FYNNEI. CDR3 DNA sequence: TGTGCCAGCAGTCAGTCTTCGGGGCTTCAGGGGGAGCAGTACTTC. It specifies CASSQSSGLQGEQYF.

This clonotype came up many times. The chain has TRBV5-1 and TRBJ2-1, with 7 bases fitting TRBD2. The V gene end was trimmed by 5 bases and the J gene end by 1 base; junction bases not matched to a gene: 9. The CDR3 consists of 16 residues. Germline loops: CDR1 SGHRS, CDR2 YFSETQ. CDR3 in DNA: TGCGCCAGCAGTGGAGCAGCGGGGCCTTCCTACAATGAGCAGTTCTTC. Amino acid sequence: CASSGAAGPSYNEQFF.

There are many counts of this clonotype. The genes are TRBV5-5 and TRBJ2-7, with a weak D call TRBD1 (5 bases). CDR1 is SGHKS, CDR2 YYEKEE, per germline (reference sequence). V lost 0 bases to trimming and J lost 1 base, with 11 bases between them. The CDR3 totals 15 residues. As DNA, the CDR3 is TGTGCCAGCAGCTTGGGGCAGGGAAATTCCTACGAGCAGTACTTC. Translating it yields CASSLGQGNSYEQYF.

There are many counts of this clonotype. The V and J genes are TRBV12-3 or TRBV12-4 and TRBJ2-2; D is undetermined. Trimming pared 8 bases from V and 4 bases from J, leaving 8 bases between. This CDR3 is built from 12 residues. CDR3 DNA: TGTGCCAGCTCACCTGCCACCGGGGAGCTGTTTTTT. Protein: CASSPATGELFF.

The rearrangement joins TRBV7-9 to TRBJ2-1, with D possibly being TRBD2 (6 bases). Germline V gene lookup returns CDR1 SEHNR and CDR2 FQNEAQ (reference sequence). CDR3 size: 14 residues. Trimming stripped 4 bases from V and 7 bases from J, with 14 bases between. The CDR3 nucleotides are TGTGCCAGCAGCTCGAGTGGGGGGTCAAATGAGCAGTTCTTC. This sequence encodes CASSSSGGSNEQFF.

This clonotype has a handful of counts. This chain uses TRBV10-3 with TRBJ1-5, with D maybe TRBD1 (5 bases). V lost 8 bases, J lost 2 bases, and 13 bases lay in between. The germline CDR1 and CDR2 sequences are ENHRY and SYGVKD. The CDR3 length is 14 residues. CDR3 loop: CAIRGVGGNQPQHF. The CDR3 bases are TGTGCCATCCGGGGGGTTGGGGGCAATCAGCCCCAGCATTTT.

This clonotype was detected ten times or more. The genes are TRBV27 and TRBJ2-3, with 7 positions matching TRBD1. Germline V lookup: CDR1 MNHEY, CDR2 SMNVEV (reference sequence). The CDR3 has 16 residues. J gave up 2 bases and V 2 bases, and 7 bases lay outside the gene matches. Here the CDR3 DNA reads TGTGCCAGCAGTTTAAACTCACAGGGGCCCACAGATACGCAGTATTTT. Translated: CASSLNSQGPTDTQYF.

The sample holds many counts of this clonotype. V and J are TRBV20-1 and TRBJ2-5; 8 nucleotides line up with TRBD2. CDR1 DFQATT and CDR2 SNEGSKA come from the germline V gene (reference sequence). V was clipped by 4 bases and J by 10 bases; unmatched bases: 14. The CDR3 consists of 14 residues. The CDR3 region has the DNA TGCAGTGCTAACCCTACTCCCCGGCGGGGGGTCCAGTACTTC. Its protein is CSANPTPRRGVQYF.

This clonotype was seen repeatedly, ten times or more. The chain joins TRBV7-2 to TRBJ1-6; no firm D call. The germline V gene encodes CDR1 SGHTA and CDR2 FQGNSA. Trimming stripped 7 bases from V and 0 bases from J, with 10 bases between. This CDR3 has 15 amino acids. In DNA form, the CDR3 reads TGTGCCAGCACCCCTCGGGGCTCCTATAATTCACCCCTCCACTTT. This encodes CASTPRGSYNSPLHF.

The V and J genes are TRBV7-6 and TRBJ2-1; the match to TRBD2 covers 14 bases. CDR1 is SGHVS, CDR2 FNYEAQ, per germline. V was clipped by 0 bases and J by 3 bases; unmatched bases: 7. The CDR3 has 19 residues. The CDR3 sequence is CASSLALPGLAGGYNEQFF. The CDR3 coding sequence is TGTGCCAGCAGCTTAGCGCTGCCCGGACTAGCGGGGGGCTACAATGAGCAGTTCTTC.

This clonotype was seen at least ten times. This chain connects TRBV20-1 to TRBJ1-2; TRBD1 matches 7 bases. Germline V gene sequence: CDR1 DFQATT, CDR2 SNEGSKA (reference sequence). The CDR3 runs to 14 residues. Trimming at V came to 5 bases and at J to 2 bases, leaving 8 bases not matched to a gene. The CDR3 DNA sequence: TGCAGTGCTTCTATAGACAGGGAGAACTATGGCTACACCTTC. This codes for CSASIDRENYGYTF.

Comment on this clonotype: A much larger clone sits a single nucleotide away, making a read error possible. The V and J genes are TRBV15 and TRBJ2-5, with D unresolved. The CDR3 spans 13 residues. From germline, CDR1 is LNHNV and CDR2 YYDKDF (reference sequence). CDR3 sequence reads: CATSRDRGEAQYF. In DNA, the CDR3 is TGTGCCACCAGCAGAGATCGAGGAGAGGCCCAGTACTTC.

The genes are TRBV3-1 and TRBJ2-3; tentative D call: TRBD2 (5 bases). This CDR3 has 15 amino acids. Trimming pared 1 base from V and 2 bases from J, leaving 10 bases between. Germline loops: CDR1 LGHDT, CDR2 YNNKEL (reference sequence). CDR3 coding DNA: TGTGCCAGCAGCCAAGGGCGAGCGGTCACAGATACGCAGTATTTT. Amino acid sequence: CASSQGRAVTDTQYF.

The rearrangement joins TRBV10-3 to TRBJ2-3; TRBD2 matches 7 bases. The junction had 6 bases not matched to a gene; V was cut back by 3 bases and J by 0 bases. CDR1 and CDR2 from the germline V gene are ENHRY and SYGVKD. The CDR3 spans 16 residues. DNA of the CDR3: TGTGCCATCAGTGACGACGGGAGGCTTAGCACAGATACGCAGTATTTT. This gives the protein CAISDDGRLSTDTQYF.

This clonotype was recorded many times. The rearrangement uses TRBV5-1 and TRBJ2-7; TRBD1 matches at 9 bases. The CDR3 runs 15 residues. Germline V gene sequence: CDR1 SGHRS, CDR2 YFSETQ. J gave up 3 bases and V 4 bases, and 8 bases lay outside the gene matches. CDR3 protein: CASSPRGTGYYEQYF. The CDR3 DNA reads TGCGCCAGCAGCCCTCGCGGGACAGGGTACTACGAGCAGTACTTC.

The chain links TRBV28 to TRBJ2-7; the match to TRBD2 covers 9 bases. CDR3 size: 17 residues. The V and J ends lost 7 bases and 6 bases, in that order; junction bases with no gene match: 19. Germline CDR1 reads MDHEN; CDR2 reads SYDVKM. Here the CDR3 DNA reads TGTGCCAGCATGGGAGCTGCTATGGCGGGAGGGCCCTTCGAGCAGTACTTC. It is translated as CASMGAAMAGGPFEQYF.

About this clonotype: It may be a read error: a sequence one base away is much more abundant. The chain links TRBV2 to TRBJ2-1, with D possibly being TRBD1 or TRBD2 (5 bases each). Looked up from germline, CDR1 is SNHLY and CDR2 is FYNNEI. The CDR3 is made up of 15 amino acids. CDR3 sequence: CVNQVPGPAANEQFF. The CDR3 coding sequence is TGTGTCAACCAAGTTCCGGGACCCGCTGCCAATGAGCAGTTCTTC.

The chain has TRBV6-1 and TRBJ1-4; maybe TRBD1 (5 bases). The germline CDR1 and CDR2 sequences are MNHNS and SASEGT. The CDR3 runs to 14 residues. Trimming stripped 10 bases from V and 8 bases from J, with 20 bases between. For the CDR3, the DNA is TGTGCCACCGGGGGAGGAGGACTTGACGAAAAACTGTTTTTT. Translated: CATGGGGLDEKLFF.

This clonotype was found many times. The V call is TRBV6-2 or TRBV6-3, the J call TRBJ2-7, with TRBD1 matching over 8 bases. The ends lost 2 bases at V and 2 bases at J; junction bases unmatched: 8. CDR3 length: 16 residues. The V gene's germline CDR1 is MNHEY and CDR2 SVGEGT. The CDR3 DNA is TGTGCCAGCAGTTACCCCGGGACAGGCCGACCCTACGAGCAGTACTTC. Encoded protein: CASSYPGTGRPYEQYF.